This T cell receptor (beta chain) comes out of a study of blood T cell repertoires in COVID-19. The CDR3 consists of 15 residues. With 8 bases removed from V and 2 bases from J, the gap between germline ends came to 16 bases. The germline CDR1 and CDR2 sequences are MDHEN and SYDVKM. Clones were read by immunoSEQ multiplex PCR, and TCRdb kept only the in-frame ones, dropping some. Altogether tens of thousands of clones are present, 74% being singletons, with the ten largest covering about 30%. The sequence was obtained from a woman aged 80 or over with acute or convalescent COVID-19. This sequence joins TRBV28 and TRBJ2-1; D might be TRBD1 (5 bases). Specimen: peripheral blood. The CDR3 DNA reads TGTGCCAGCCTAAGGGGCCAGGGTACCTACAATGAGCAGTTCTTC. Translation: CASLRGQGTYNEQFF.